This T cell receptor beta chain originates from a study of blood T cell repertoires in COVID-19. Some clones are missing from TCRdb's copy, which holds only in-frame ones; the method was immunoSEQ multiplex PCR. The sample has around 65,000 clones; roughly 81% are singletons. This clone was seen only once. Losses at the gene ends were 4 bases for V and 6 bases for J; bases not matched to a gene: 18. From germline, CDR1 is SGHNT and CDR2 YYREEE (reference sequence). This CDR3 contains 18 residues. Sequenced: peripheral blood. The source is a man older than 75 with acute or convalescent COVID-19. V gene TRBV5-4 combines with J gene TRBJ2-5; 10 positions match TRBD1. As DNA, the CDR3 is TGTGCCAGCAGCCGAGGGCCAACCGGGACAGGGGCGTCACAGACCCAGTACTTC. Its translation: CASSRGPTGTGASQTQYF. Full variable domain (rest looked up from reference TRBV5-4 and TRBJ2-5): ETGVTQSPTHLIKTRGQQVTLRCSSQSGHNTVSWYQQALGQGPQFIFQYYREEENGRGNFPPRFSGLQFPNYSSELNVNALELDDSALYLCASSRGPTGTGASQTQYFGPGTRLLVL.